This T cell receptor beta chain was documented in a study of glioma-infiltrating T cells. Study details: Before surgery, glioma patients received dexamethasone for at most six days. Study outcomes and limitations: Shared blood CDR3 signature motifs marked patients with low tissue-blood divergence. Gliomas, especially low-grade, showed above-expected tissue-blood divergence; non-neoplastic patients showed below.

This clonotype was seen ten or more times. Its matching antigen is unknown. TCR alpha and beta CDR3 regions were amplified from RNA using iRepertoire nested multiplex PCR. TCRdb re-analysed the multiplex PCR reads in MiXCR, keeping a single row per CDR3 protein. The sample gives 400,000 or so distinct CDR3 sequences, approximately 42% of which show up once; around 12% is in the top ten. Germline trimming cut 0 bases from V and 1 base from J; bases unmatched to any gene: 7. The germline CDR1 and CDR2 sequences are MNHEY and SVGAGI. This CDR3 comprises 17 residues. The source of this sequence is a human donor with low-grade glioma or glioblastoma, undergoing nonglioma brain surgery, or in good health (not recorded which). J is TRBJ2-5 and V is TRBV6-5, with TRBD1 matching 8 bases. The sample comprised glioma tissue, nonneoplastic brain tissue, or PBMCs (not recorded which). The CDR3 reads CASSYSIGDRTQETQYF. As DNA, the CDR3 is TGTGCCAGCAGTTACTCGATTGGGGACAGGACCCAAGAGACCCAGTACTTC.